Each of the 11 T cell receptor beta chains below was sequenced from the same sample in a study of blood T cell repertoires in COVID-19. Data came from immunoSEQ multiplex PCR; TCRdb stores just in-frame clones and leaves some out. The top ten hold roughly 6.3% of the sample, which has under 80,000 clones, about 87% seen once. Material: peripheral blood. These receptors came from a woman of 80 years or more with active COVID-19.

This chain links TRBV10-3 with TRBJ1-1; D might be TRBD1 (5 bases). This CDR3 contains 11 residues. In germline, CDR1 is ENHRY, CDR2 SYGVKD. V shed 10 bases and J shed 6 bases, with 12 bases lying between them. CDR3 protein: CATSPGAEAFF. Here the CDR3 DNA reads TGTGCCACCTCTCCGGGGGCTGAAGCTTTCTTT.

The chain uses TRBV6-1 and TRBJ2-1; TRBD2 agrees at 13 bases. This CDR3 spans 18 amino acids. Looked up from germline, CDR1 is MNHNS and CDR2 is SASEGT. With V trimmed by 2 bases and J by 4 bases, 8 bases remained unmatched. The CDR3 nucleotides read TGTGCCAGCAGTGAACGGACTAGCGGGAGAGGGGTTTACAATGAGCAGTTCTTC. This translates into CASSERTSGRGVYNEQFF.

The rearrangement uses TRBV9 and TRBJ1-6, with 10 bases that match TRBD1. The CDR3 covers 17 residues. V trimming: 0 bases; J trimming: 5 bases; junction bases outside the gene matches: 5. Germline V gene data show CDR1 as SGDLS and CDR2 as YYNGEE. CDR3 region: CASSVEGQGENNSPLHF. DNA for the CDR3: TGTGCCAGCAGCGTAGAAGGACAGGGGGAAAATAATTCACCCCTCCACTTT.

The chain has TRBV10-3 and TRBJ1-2, with 11 nucleotides matching TRBD1. The CDR3 length is 15 residues. J was trimmed by 5 bases and V by 3 bases; bases with no gene match: 5. Per germline, CDR1 ENHRY and CDR2 SYGVKD. CDR3 sequence: CAISDLGTGGYGYTF. In DNA form, the CDR3 reads TGTGCCATCAGTGACCTGGGGACAGGGGGTTATGGCTACACCTTC.

The chain couples TRBV7-3 to TRBJ1-2; the D gene is possibly TRBD1 (6 bases). The CDR3 is 14 amino acids. Germline lookup yields CDR1 SGHTA and CDR2 FQGTGA. V was clipped by 5 bases and J by 3 bases, with 13 bases between them. The CDR3 nucleotides read TGTGCCAGCAGCCCCGGGGCAGGGGACTATGGCTACACCTTC. As protein: CASSPGAGDYGYTF.

This clone was picked up a small number of times. The chain uses TRBV19 and TRBJ1-2; the match to TRBD1 covers 10 bases. This CDR3 contains 16 residues. CDR1 and CDR2 (germline): LNHDA, SQIVND (reference sequence). With V trimmed by 5 bases and J by 3 bases, 9 bases remained unmatched. The CDR3 nucleotides are TGTGCCAGTAGTCCCATTTCGACAGGGGGCGACTATGGCTACACCTTC. Translated, it gives CASSPISTGGDYGYTF.

The rearrangement joins TRBV10-3 to TRBJ2-1; TRBD2 matches at 9 bases. V trimming: 3 bases; J trimming: 1 base; junction bases outside the gene matches: 4. The germline V gene encodes CDR1 ENHRY and CDR2 SYGVKD. This CDR3 is built from 16 residues. The CDR3 reads CAISDLAGVSYNEQFF. The CDR3 coding sequence is TGTGCCATCAGTGATTTAGCGGGAGTGTCCTACAATGAGCAGTTCTTC.

CDR3 nucleotide sequence: TGTGCCAGCAGTTCTAGCGGGAGGGCAGATACGCAGTATTTT. Its translation: CASSSSGRADTQYF. The chain links TRBV2 to TRBJ2-3, with 12 bases that match TRBD2. J lost 4 bases, V lost 5 bases, and 1 base had no gene match. Germline V gene sequence: CDR1 SNHLY, CDR2 FYNNEI. This CDR3 contains 14 residues.

The chain carries TRBV19 and TRBJ2-1, with 10 bases matching TRBD2. In germline, CDR1 is LNHDA, CDR2 SQIVND (reference sequence). The CDR3 runs 16 residues. V was pared by 5 bases and J by 6 bases, with 10 bases of the junction left unmatched. The CDR3 DNA sequence: TGTGCCAGTAGTCTAAGCTTAGCGGGAGGTGCCAATGAGCAGTTCTTC. Protein sequence: CASSLSLAGGANEQFF.

This chain uses TRBV7-3 with TRBJ2-7; 9 positions agree with TRBD2. Germline V lookup: CDR1 SGHTA, CDR2 FQGTGA. Germline trimming cut 2 bases from V and 2 bases from J; bases unmatched to any gene: 1. The CDR3 totals 14 residues. The CDR3 sequence: CASSLAGGAYEQYF. The CDR3 region has the DNA TGTGCCAGCAGCTTAGCGGGAGGGGCCTACGAGCAGTACTTC.

The chain combines TRBV18 with TRBJ2-2, with D possibly matching TRBD2 (6 bases). The CDR3 contains 17 residues. Germline CDR1 is KGHSH and CDR2 is LQKENI. With 0 bases removed from V and 1 base from J, the gap between germline ends came to 12 bases. The CDR3 spells CASSPPGSRENTGELFF. CDR3 DNA: TGTGCCAGCTCACCACCGGGATCGCGGGAGAACACCGGGGAGCTGTTTTTT.